Shown below are 31 T cell receptor beta chains from a single sample sequenced in a study of CD8+ T cells in alopecia areata. In each case, RNA was isolated and then reverse transcribed into cDNA as the sequencing template. Repertoires were generated with immunoSEQ multiplex PCR, while TCRdb's copy carries only in-frame clones and drops some. The sample carries roughly 30,000 clones, about two thirds recorded once. Sequencing input: NKG2D-high CD8+ T cells sorted from blood. The receptors come from a human donor with alopecia areata.

J is TRBJ2-1 and V is TRBV4-1; TRBD2 matches 7 bases. Germline V gene data show CDR1 as MGHRA and CDR2 as YSYEKL. V gave up 1 base and J gave up 7 bases; unmatched junction bases: 7. This CDR3 is built from 15 residues. CDR3 sequence (DNA): TGCGCCAGCAGCCAAGCGAGGGACTACCGGAATGAGCAGTTCTTC. This encodes CASSQARDYRNEQFF.

This clone was counted only a few times. The chain uses TRBV7-2 and TRBJ2-1, with 9 bases lining up with TRBD2. CDR3 length equals 16 residues. V was clipped by 1 base and J by 2 bases; unmatched bases: 3. CDR1 and CDR2 from the germline V gene are SGHTA and FQGNSA. The CDR3 DNA sequence: TGTGCCAGCAGCTTAGAGGGACTAGCAGCCTACAATGAGCAGTTCTTC. Protein: CASSLEGLAAYNEQFF.

The rearrangement uses TRBV6-1 and TRBJ2-1; perhaps TRBD2 as D (5 bases). Germline CDR1 reads MNHNS; CDR2 reads SASEGT. V shed 8 bases and J shed 10 bases, with 21 bases lying between them. The CDR3 is 14 amino acids. CDR3 loop: CASLHKMREGEQFF. CDR3 sequence (DNA): TGTGCCAGCCTCCATAAGATGAGGGAAGGCGAGCAGTTCTTC.

This clone was recorded once. The genes are TRBV4-3 and TRBJ2-3, with D perhaps TRBD2 (5 bases). Germline V CDR1 and CDR2: LGHNA, YSLEER. CDR3 length equals 14 residues. Trimming cost V 0 bases and J 5 bases, with 9 bases left between them. The CDR3 protein is CASSQDRTRDTQYF. The CDR3 coding sequence is TGCGCCAGCAGCCAAGATCGCACTAGAGATACGCAGTATTTT.

This clone was seen only a few times. The gene calls are TRBV27 and TRBJ2-7, with D possibly being TRBD1 (6 bases). The CDR3 is 13 amino acids. In germline, CDR1 is MNHEY, CDR2 SMNVEV (reference sequence). V was trimmed by 4 bases and J by 3 bases, leaving 10 bases between them. In nucleotides, the CDR3 is TGTGCCAGCAGTTCCATAGGGGGCTACGAGCAGTACTTC. Translation gives CASSSIGGYEQYF.

The genes are TRBV7-2 and TRBJ2-7; no reliable D call. Germline CDR1 reads SGHTA; CDR2 reads FQGNSA. The CDR3 extends over 13 amino acids. The germline V and J ends were trimmed by 5 bases and 0 bases, with 8 bases remaining between them. This chain's CDR3 is CASSVLDSYEQYF. The CDR3 nucleotides are TGTGCCAGCAGCGTTTTAGACTCCTACGAGCAGTACTTC.

The J gene is TRBJ1-2, the V gene TRBV28, with D perhaps TRBD1 (6 bases). CDR1 MDHEN and CDR2 SYDVKM come from the germline V gene. Between the trimmed V and J ends, which lost 5 bases and 9 bases, there was a span of 25 bases. The CDR3 length is 16 residues. The CDR3 is CASSQREGQHEESYTF. DNA of the CDR3: TGTGCCAGCAGTCAACGCGAAGGACAGCACGAGGAGAGCTACACCTTC.

Turning to this clone: The germline gene is not matched at one end of the junction; a read error may be the cause. The gene calls are TRBV7-9 and TRBJ2-7; 11 nucleotides match TRBD2. Germline CDR1 is SEHNR and CDR2 is FQNEAQ (reference sequence). The CDR3 loop spans 14 amino acids. The CDR3 loop is CASSWEGLAVEEDF. As DNA, the CDR3 is TGTGCCAGCAGCTGGGAGGGACTAGCGGTCGAAGAGGACTTC. Complete variable domain (other parts from reference TRBV7-9 and TRBJ2-7): DTGVSQNPRHKITKRGQNVTFRCDPISEHNRLYWYRQTLGQGPEFLTYFQNEAQLEKSRLLSDRFSAERPKGSFSTLEIQRTEQGDSAMYLCASSWEGLAVEEDFGPGTRLTVT.

This chain joins TRBV5-1 and TRBJ2-7; possibly TRBD2 for D (5 bases). Trimming left V 4 bases short and J 2 bases short, with 7 bases between. The CDR3 totals 12 residues. Germline CDR1 is SGHRS and CDR2 is YFSETQ. CDR3 sequence (DNA): TGCGCCAGCAGCGGAGCGGCCTACGAGCAGTACTTC. It is translated as CASSGAAYEQYF.

The chain uses TRBV28 and TRBJ2-3; TRBD1 might be the D (6 bases). Germline values: CDR1 MDHEN, CDR2 SYDVKM. The ends were cut back, 3 bases at V and 2 bases at J, with 9 bases in the middle. The CDR3 extends over 14 amino acids. Written as DNA, the CDR3 is TGTGCCAGCAGTTTTGCAGGGGACACAGATACGCAGTATTTT. Amino acid sequence: CASSFAGDTDTQYF.

The chain joins TRBV4-3 to TRBJ2-1; no definite D call. The V end lost 0 bases, the J end lost 2 bases, and 14 bases lay between the germline ends. CDR1 is LGHNA and CDR2 is YSLEER in the germline V gene. CDR3 length equals 17 residues. The CDR3 loop reads CASSQDYRANPYNEQFF. DNA of the CDR3: TGCGCCAGCAGCCAAGATTATAGGGCGAACCCCTACAATGAGCAGTTCTTC.

This sequence joins TRBV2 and TRBJ2-1; perhaps TRBD2 as D (5 bases). Germline V gives CDR1 SNHLY, CDR2 FYNNEI. V was pared by 2 bases and J by 0 bases, with 11 bases between. The CDR3 contains 16 residues. The CDR3 DNA sequence: TGTGCCAGCAGTGAATTGGAGGCGATCTCCTACAATGAGCAGTTCTTC. It specifies CASSELEAISYNEQFF.

The chain links TRBV5-4 to TRBJ2-5; D may be TRBD1 (6 bases). From germline, CDR1 is SGHNT and CDR2 YYREEE (reference sequence). The CDR3 is 15 amino acids. Trimming left V 0 bases short and J 2 bases short, with 11 bases between. This chain's CDR3 is CASSLAPGEQETQYF. The CDR3, as DNA: TGTGCCAGCAGCTTGGCCCCAGGGGAACAAGAGACCCAGTACTTC.

The chain is built from TRBV29-1 and TRBJ1-4, with D unclear. There are 13 residues in the CDR3. The ends were cut back, 4 bases at V and 12 bases at J, with 18 bases in the middle. CDR1 is SQVTM, CDR2 ANQGSEA, per germline. CDR3: CSVVGPNEGQLFF. The CDR3, as DNA: TGCAGCGTTGTAGGGCCCAATGAAGGGCAACTGTTTTTT.

This chain connects TRBV5-1 to TRBJ2-3, with TRBD2 matching over 8 bases. CDR3 length: 15 residues. Germline values: CDR1 SGHRS, CDR2 YFSETQ. With V trimmed by 7 bases and J by 0 bases, 7 bases remained unmatched. In DNA form, the CDR3 reads TGCGCCAGCGTACTAGCGGAGACTAGCACAGATACGCAGTATTTT. Amino acids: CASVLAETSTDTQYF.

This chain connects TRBV2 to TRBJ2-7; 7 nucleotides agree with TRBD2. The CDR3 spans 18 residues. The V and J ends lost 7 bases and 2 bases, in that order; junction bases with no gene match: 20. Germline values: CDR1 SNHLY, CDR2 FYNNEI. Here the CDR3 DNA reads TGTGCCAGCATGCTGTTTCCGAACAGCGGGGTCGAAGCCTACGAGCAGTACTTC. As protein: CASMLFPNSGVEAYEQYF. The full variable domain, rest sourced from reference TRBV2 and TRBJ2-7, is EPEVTQTPSHQVTQMGQEVILRCVPISNHLYFYWYRQILGQKVEFLVSFYNNEISEKSEIFDDQFSVERPDGSNFTLKIRSTKLEDSAMYFCASMLFPNSGVEAYEQYFGPGTRLTVT.

This chain uses TRBV6-4 with TRBJ2-1, with 8 bases lining up with TRBD2. CDR3 size: 13 residues. Trimming removed 8 bases from V and 4 bases from J; junction bases left unmatched: 4. Germline-derived CDR1 and CDR2 are MRHNA and SNTAGT. The CDR3, as DNA: TGTGCCAGCTCACTAGCGGCTTACAATGAGCAGTTCTTC. Its protein product is CASSLAAYNEQFF.

By share of the sample, this clone is large. The chain employs TRBV28 and TRBJ2-7; perhaps TRBD1 as D (6 bases). Trimming removed 3 bases from V and 2 bases from J, with 17 bases in between. CDR3 length equals 16 residues. Germline CDR1 MDHEN, CDR2 SYDVKM. CDR3 sequence reads: CASSFSAQGPTYEQYF. The CDR3 DNA sequence: TGTGCCAGCAGTTTCTCAGCCCAGGGGCCTACCTACGAGCAGTACTTC.

CDR3 nucleotides: TGCGCCAGCAGCTTTGGTTTAGCGGAAGCCTACGAGCAGTACTTC. Translation: CASSFGLAEAYEQYF. J is TRBJ2-7 and V is TRBV5-1, with TRBD2 as a possible D gene (6 bases). With 2 bases removed from V and 2 bases from J, the gap between germline ends came to 14 bases. This CDR3 is built from 15 residues. Germline CDR1 reads SGHRS; CDR2 reads YFSETQ.

The V and J genes are TRBV5-1 and TRBJ2-6, with 7 positions matching TRBD1. CDR1 SGHRS and CDR2 YFSETQ come from the germline V gene. This CDR3 spans 20 amino acids. V shed 1 base, J shed 0 bases, and the junction held 13 bases outside the gene matches. This CDR3 reads CASSLYSPGQTGSGANVLTF. The CDR3 DNA is TGCGCCAGCAGCTTGTATTCTCCGGGACAGACGGGCTCTGGGGCCAACGTCCTGACTTTC.

V is TRBV29-1 and J is TRBJ2-7, with 11 bases that match TRBD2. CDR3 length: 15 residues. In germline, CDR1 is SQVTM, CDR2 ANQGSEA. The V segment lost 3 bases and the J segment 0 bases; nucleotides outside the gene matches: 4. The chain's CDR3 is CSVESTSGDSYEQYF. For the CDR3, the DNA is TGCAGCGTTGAGTCGACTAGCGGGGACTCCTACGAGCAGTACTTC.

By share of the sample, this clone is medium-sized (0.01 to 0.1%). V is TRBV14 and J is TRBJ2-7; unclear D gene. Germline V lookup: CDR1 SGHDN, CDR2 FVKESK. The CDR3 length is 15 residues. V lost 5 bases and J 3 bases, leaving 17 bases between the germline ends. The CDR3 bases are TGTGCCAGCAGCTGGATCGGACCTAGTAACTACGAGCAGTACTTC. Residues: CASSWIGPSNYEQYF.

This chain links TRBV28 with TRBJ2-5, with D tentatively TRBD1 (5 bases). In germline, CDR1 is MDHEN, CDR2 SYDVKM. This CDR3 region has 16 residues. The V end lost 6 bases, the J end lost 1 base, and 18 bases lay between the germline ends. DNA for the CDR3: TGTGCCAGCAGCCCGCCAACCTCAGGGTTCCAAGAGACCCAGTACTTC. Amino acids: CASSPPTSGFQETQYF.

This sequence joins TRBV7-2 and TRBJ1-2, with a possible D match to TRBD1 (5 bases). This CDR3 is 13 amino acids long. Looked up from germline, CDR1 is SGHTA and CDR2 is FQGNSA. V lost 3 bases to trimming and J lost 4 bases, with 9 bases between them. CDR3 region: CASSLGGIYGYTF. The DNA for the CDR3 is TGTGCCAGCAGCTTGGGGGGGATCTATGGCTACACCTTC.

In its sample, this clone was seen once. The chain employs TRBV11-2 and TRBJ2-1; D might be TRBD2 (6 bases). The length of the CDR3 is 17 residues. Germline loops: CDR1 SGHAT, CDR2 FQNNGV. Trimming shortened V by 1 base and J by 8 bases, and 21 bases separated the two germline ends. DNA for the CDR3: TGTGCCAGCAGCTTAGGGGTTTCGGTCGGGAGAGTGGATGAGCAGTTCTTC. Translation gives CASSLGVSVGRVDEQFF.

The genes are TRBV2 and TRBJ2-2; 7 bases agree with TRBD1. The CDR3 consists of 15 residues. Germline V lookup: CDR1 SNHLY, CDR2 FYNNEI. The ends lost 6 bases at V and 3 bases at J; junction bases unmatched: 7. The CDR3 loop reads CASRDTGVDTGELFF. The DNA of the CDR3 is TGTGCCAGCAGAGACACAGGGGTAGACACCGGGGAGCTGTTTTTT.

This clone was seen more than once but under ten times. The chain links TRBV7-2 to TRBJ2-1; D is unclear. V was shortened by 4 bases and J by 8 bases, with 12 bases between the two germline ends. The CDR3 runs to 13 residues. Germline CDR1 reads SGHTA; CDR2 reads FQGNSA. DNA for the CDR3: TGTGCCAGCAGCTCGGATTCGCCTCATGAGCAGTTCTTC. This codes for CASSSDSPHEQFF.

The gene calls are TRBV4-1 and TRBJ2-1; TRBD2 agrees at 7 bases. V was clipped by 1 base and J by 3 bases; unmatched bases: 6. Per germline, CDR1 MGHRA and CDR2 YSYEKL. CDR3 length: 16 amino acids. CDR3 nucleotides: TGCGCCAGCAGCCAAGCCGGGACTATGAACTACAATGAGCAGTTCTTC. It translates to CASSQAGTMNYNEQFF.

The rearrangement links TRBV4-2 to TRBJ1-5, with D uncertain. V lost 4 bases, J lost 0 bases, and 7 bases lay in between. Germline V lookup: CDR1 LGHNA, CDR2 YNFKEQ. CDR3 length: 14 residues. The CDR3 here is CASSLDNSNQPQHF. CDR3 nucleotide sequence: TGTGCCAGCAGCCTTGACAATAGCAATCAGCCCCAGCATTTT.

This rearrangement joins TRBV7-9 to TRBJ2-1; no clear D gene. Germline V gene lookup returns CDR1 SEHNR and CDR2 FQNEAQ (reference sequence). This CDR3 spans 13 amino acids. Trimming left V 1 base short and J 6 bases short, with 7 bases between. The CDR3 is CASSLVTLNEQFF. In DNA, the CDR3 is TGTGCCAGCAGCTTAGTCACACTCAATGAGCAGTTCTTC. The full variable domain, with the rest looked up from reference TRBV7-9 and TRBJ2-1, is DTGVSQNPRHKITKRGQNVTFRCDPISEHNRLYWYRQTLGQGPEFLTYFQNEAQLEKSRLLSDRFSAERPKGSFSTLEIQRTEQGDSAMYLCASSLVTLNEQFFGPGTRLTVL.

There are a few counts of this clone. The V and J genes are TRBV29-1 and TRBJ2-7; D may be TRBD1 (6 bases). The CDR3 has 14 residues. CDR1 and CDR2 (germline): SQVTM, ANQGSEA. Trimming removed 3 bases at V and 2 bases at J, with 14 bases between. The CDR3 DNA is TGCAGCGTTGAGGTCCCAGGGGTAGCCTACGAGCAGTACTTC. It codes for CSVEVPGVAYEQYF.